Listed below are T cell receptor beta chains from one sample, sequenced in a study of spatial heterogeneity in lung cancer. From the 5' RACE reads, TCRdb called clonotypes with MiXCR, one entry per CDR3 protein. The table includes some 14,000 distinct CDR3 sequences, 3% to 4.5% detected once. The sample here was lung tumor tissue, taken at surgery. The origin of the receptors is a male donor with early-stage non-small cell lung cancer. Both conserved end residues are part of each CDR3. The D gene is left open where the match is weak. Not every row has a clone size; where given, it reads once, few, many or a size class.

V	D	size	J	CDR3	DNA
TRBV6-1	TRBD1	many	TRBJ2-7	CASRDWTGIGEQYF	TGTGCCAGCAGGGATTGGACAGGGATCGGCGAGCAGTACTTC
TRBV7-9	.	many	TRBJ2-4	CASSLDGLDF	TGTGCCAGCAGCCTGGACGGCCTAGACTTC
TRBV11-2	.	few	TRBJ2-7	CASSLDRMRGGKQYF	TGTGCCAGCAGCTTAGATAGGATGAGAGGCGGGAAGCAGTACTTC
TRBV11-2	.	many	TRBJ2-1	CASSLQGVNEQFF	TGTGCCAGCAGCCTACAGGGAGTCAATGAGCAGTTCTTC
TRBV7-2	TRBD2	.	TRBJ2-3	CASSLVPGLAGGSTDTQYF	TGTGCCAGCAGCTTAGTCCCGGGACTAGCGGGGGGGAGCACAGATACGCAGTATTTT
TRBV7-2	.	many	TRBJ1-1	CASGEQGVRTEAFF	TGTGCCAGCGGCGAACAGGGAGTACGTACTGAAGCTTTCTTT
TRBV11-2	.	many	TRBJ2-7	CASSLTSAPSYEQYF	TGTGCCAGCAGCTTAACGAGTGCCCCCTCCTACGAGCAGTACTTC
TRBV20-1	.	many	TRBJ1-2	CSARPGHTFGYTF	TGCAGTGCTAGACCGGGACACACGTTTGGCTACACCTTC
TRBV5-1	.	many	TRBJ2-3	CASSLAQGTDTQYF	TGCGCCAGCAGCTTGGCTCAGGGCACAGATACGCAGTATTTT
TRBV20-1	TRBD1	many	TRBJ1-2	CSAREGQGFYYGYTF	TGCAGTGCTAGAGAGGGACAGGGCTTTTATTATGGCTACACCTTC
TRBV7-2	.	many	TRBJ2-3	CASSPTRRTYF	TGTGCCAGCAGCCCAACTAGGCGCACGTATTTT
TRBV5-4	TRBD1	.	TRBJ1-6	CASSLDLTGGKGSPLHF	TGTGCCAGCAGCTTGGACCTGACAGGGGGCAAAGGTTCACCCCTCCACTTT
TRBV11-3	TRBD1	many	TRBJ2-3	CASSFGTGVKGTDTQYF	TGTGCCAGCAGCTTTGGGACAGGGGTGAAAGGCACAGATACGCAGTATTTT
TRBV7-9	.	many	TRBJ1-1	CASSYETALEAFF	TGTGCCAGCAGCTACGAGACAGCACTTGAAGCTTTCTTT
TRBV20-1	.	many	TRBJ1-5	CSAIPGYSNQPQHF	TGCAGTGCTATCCCGGGTTATAGCAATCAGCCCCAGCATTTT
TRBV6-2/TRBV6-3	.	few	TRBJ1-2	CASSYEPGSYGYTF	TGTGCCAGCAGTTACGAACCGGGGAGCTATGGCTACACCTTC
TRBV9	TRBD1	.	TRBJ1-6	CASSVGQGYSPLHF	TGTGCCAGCAGCGTAGGACAGGGTTATTCACCCCTCCACTTT
TRBV6-1	.	many	TRBJ1-5	CASSEGQANQPQHF	TGTGCCAGCAGTGAAGGACAAGCCAATCAGCCCCAGCATTTT
TRBV12-5	.	many	TRBJ1-5	CASGLVKDGDTYSNQPQHF	TGTGCTAGTGGTTTGGTAAAGGACGGAGATACATATAGCAATCAGCCCCAGCATTTT
TRBV20-1	.	many	TRBJ2-7	CSASRDDYEQYF	TGCAGTGCTTCCCGGGACGACTACGAGCAGTACTTC
TRBV5-4	.	.	TRBJ2-5	CASSLETRRGTQYF	TGTGCCAGCAGCTTGGAGACTAGACGGGGGACCCAGTACTTC
TRBV6-2/TRBV6-3	TRBD1	medium-sized	TRBJ1-2	CASSRQGHYGYTF	TGTGCCAGCAGTCGACAGGGGCACTATGGCTACACCTTC
TRBV7-2	TRBD2	few	TRBJ2-5	CASSLAGLAGNRAQYF	TGTGCCAGCAGCTTAGCAGGACTAGCGGGAAACCGGGCCCAGTACTTC
TRBV6-2/TRBV6-3	.	many	TRBJ2-3	CASSNTDTQYF	TGTGCCAGCAGTAACACAGATACGCAGTATTTT
TRBV7-8	TRBD2	medium-sized	TRBJ2-5	CASSLVTSGREPQETQYF	TGTGCCAGCAGCTTGGTCACTAGCGGGAGAGAACCTCAAGAGACCCAGTACTTC
TRBV20-1	.	many	TRBJ1-5	CSARDGAFGSNQPQHF	TGCAGTGCTAGAGATGGGGCGTTTGGTAGCAATCAGCCCCAGCATTTT
TRBV6-2/TRBV6-3	TRBD2	many	TRBJ2-3	CASRPQRGGYRPYF	TGTGCCAGCAGACCCCAACGCGGGGGTTACCGTCCGTATTTT
TRBV3-1	TRBD1	few	TRBJ1-5	CASSDRTGWNQPQHF	TGTGCCAGCAGCGATCGGACAGGGTGGAATCAGCCCCAGCATTTT
TRBV7-9	.	many	TRBJ2-1	CASSGELVNFHNEQFF	TGTGCCAGCAGTGGGGAACTAGTGAACTTCCACAATGAGCAGTTCTTC
TRBV20-1	TRBD2	large	TRBJ2-1	CSATSGGAGNEQFF	TGCAGTGCTACTAGCGGGGGGGCCGGGAATGAGCAGTTCTTC
TRBV19	TRBD2	few	TRBJ2-1	CATSRRYDGGGMNEQFF	TGTGCCACCTCACGGCGATATGACGGGGGGGGTATGAATGAGCAGTTCTTC
TRBV7-2	.	.	TRBJ1-2	CASSLISFGANYGYTF	TGTGCCAGCAGCTTAATTTCTTTCGGAGCTAACTATGGCTACACCTTC
TRBV6-6	.	.	TRBJ2-2	CASSYCTGELFF	TGTGCCAGCAGTTACTGCACCGGGGAGCTGTTTTTT
TRBV5-6	.	large	TRBJ1-5	CASSPGRGNQPQHF	TGTGCCAGCAGCCCTGGGAGGGGCAATCAGCCCCAGCATTTT
TRBV20-1	.	many	TRBJ2-1	CSAPPPQGPYNEQFF	TGCAGTGCCCCCCCCCCGCAGGGGCCCTACAATGAGCAGTTCTTC
TRBV3-1	.	medium-sized	TRBJ1-1	CASSLQIVAGVNTEAFF	TGTGCCAGCAGCCTCCAAATCGTGGCAGGTGTGAACACTGAAGCTTTCTTT
TRBV20-1	TRBD1	many	TRBJ1-2	CSARELSGGGGYGYTF	TGCAGTGCTAGAGAACTTTCAGGGGGCGGCGGCTATGGCTACACCTTC
TRBV28	.	many	TRBJ1-3	CASSLYSLGNTIYF	TGTGCCAGCAGTTTGTACTCTCTTGGAAACACCATATATTTT
TRBV7-2	.	many	TRBJ2-5	CASSLSRDSIRETQYF	TGTGCCAGCAGCTTGTCCCGAGACAGCATACGAGAGACCCAGTACTTC
TRBV7-9	.	many	TRBJ1-6	CASSPDSLNSPLHF	TGTGCCAGCAGCCCTGATAGCCTTAATTCACCCCTCCACTTT
TRBV2	.	many	TRBJ2-5	CASSFRRKETQYF	TGTGCCAGCAGTTTTAGAAGGAAAGAGACCCAGTACTTC
TRBV29-1	.	medium-sized	TRBJ1-2	CSVERATYGYTF	TGCAGCGTTGAACGGGCGACCTATGGCTACACCTTC
TRBV5-1	.	many	TRBJ2-3	CASRDFATDTQYF	TGCGCCAGCCGGGACTTTGCGACAGATACGCAGTATTTT
TRBV6-5	TRBD1	many	TRBJ2-2	CASSYTGANTGELFF	TGTGCCAGCAGTTACACAGGGGCGAACACCGGGGAGCTGTTTTTT
TRBV2	TRBD1	.	TRBJ1-2	CASRETGGGGYTF	TGTGCCAGCAGGGAGACAGGGGGTGGTGGCTACACCTTC
TRBV7-2	TRBD2	many	TRBJ2-3	CASSEAGGGTDTQYF	TGTGCCAGCAGTGAAGCGGGAGGAGGCACAGATACGCAGTATTTT
TRBV20-1	.	medium-sized	TRBJ2-1	CSARDSWRDNNEQFF	TGCAGTGCTAGAGACTCTTGGCGGGATAACAATGAGCAGTTCTTC
TRBV7-2	TRBD2	many	TRBJ2-5	CASSSSAGTSTETQYF	TGTGCCAGCAGCTCTAGTGCTGGGACTAGCACAGAGACCCAGTACTTC
TRBV11-1	TRBD1	.	TRBJ2-7	CASSKGEPRDRGQRTF	TGTGCCAGCAGCAAGGGGGAGCCCCGGGACAGGGGTCAGAGAACATTC
TRBV6-1	TRBD1	many	TRBJ1-2	CASSARGADYGYTF	TGTGCCAGCAGTGCCAGGGGGGCAGACTATGGCTACACCTTC
TRBV3-1	TRBD2	few	TRBJ2-3	CASSRTSGVSTDTQYF	TGTGCCAGCAGCCGGACTAGCGGGGTCAGCACAGATACGCAGTATTTT
TRBV20-1	TRBD1	few	TRBJ2-5	CSASGGTGGLGETQYF	TGCAGTGCCTCCGGCGGGACAGGGGGCTTAGGAGAGACCCAGTACTTC
TRBV20-1	.	many	TRBJ1-2	CSATVAGGGYTF	TGCAGTGCCACGGTCGCGGGCGGTGGCTACACCTTC
TRBV2	.	many	TRBJ1-2	CASRSDRYYGDTF	TGTGCCAGCAGATCTGACAGATACTATGGCGACACCTTC
TRBV10-2	.	many	TRBJ1-4	CASSDNEKLFF	TGCGCCAGCAGTGACAATGAAAAACTGTTTTTT
TRBV7-9	.	.	TRBJ1-1	CASSSFRGLTEAFF	TGTGCCAGCAGCTCCTTTCGGGGACTCACTGAAGCTTTCTTT